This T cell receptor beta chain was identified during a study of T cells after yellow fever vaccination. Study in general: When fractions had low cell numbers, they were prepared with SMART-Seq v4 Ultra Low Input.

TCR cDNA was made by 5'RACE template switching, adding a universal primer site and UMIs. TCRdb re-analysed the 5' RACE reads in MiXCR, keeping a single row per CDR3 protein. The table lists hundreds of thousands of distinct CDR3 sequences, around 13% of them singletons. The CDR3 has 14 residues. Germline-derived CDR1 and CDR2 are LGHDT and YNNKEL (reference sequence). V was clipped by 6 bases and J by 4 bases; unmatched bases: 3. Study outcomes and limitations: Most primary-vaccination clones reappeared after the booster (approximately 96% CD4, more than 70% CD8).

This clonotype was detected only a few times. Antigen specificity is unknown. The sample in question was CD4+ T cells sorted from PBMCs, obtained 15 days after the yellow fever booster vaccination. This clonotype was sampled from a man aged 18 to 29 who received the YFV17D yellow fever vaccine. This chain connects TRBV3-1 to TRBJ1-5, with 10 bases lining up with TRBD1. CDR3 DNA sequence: TGTGCCAGCAGGGGGACAGGGGATAATCAGCCCCAGCATTTT. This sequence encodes CASRGTGDNQPQHF. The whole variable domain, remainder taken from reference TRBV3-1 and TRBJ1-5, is DTAVSQTPKYLVTQMGNDKSIKCEQNLGHDTMYWYKQDSKKFLKIMFSYNNKELIINETVPNRFSPKSPDKAHLNLHINSLELGDSAVYFCASRGTGDNQPQHFGDGTRLSIL.